The entry that follows covers one T cell receptor (beta chain) sequence. This sample is part of a study of blood T cell repertoires in COVID-19. Study-level information: Nucleic acid was either cDNA or gDNA, and it came from T cells, B-cell-depleted T cells, or PBMCs.

Source study methods: Using reference gene primer amplification, nucleated cell counts were estimated. TCRdb's copy holds only in-frame clones and misses some; the assay was immunoSEQ multiplex PCR. The V and J calls and clone size were taken over from that table, and D and trimming were inferred from the DNA. The data hold about 54,000 clones, with around 93% observed a single time. Germline CDR1 and CDR2: MNHEY and SMNVEV (reference sequence). The CDR3 has 13 amino acids. V lost 3 bases to trimming and J lost 6 bases; unmatched junction nucleotides: 4. The sequence came from a woman in her sixties with active or convalescent COVID-19. Sequenced: peripheral blood. The chain is built from TRBV27 and TRBJ1-1; TRBD1 matches at 7 bases. The CDR3 is CASSLAGGSEAFF. In DNA, the CDR3 is TGTGCCAGCAGTTTGGCAGGGGGTTCTGAAGCTTTCTTT.